This entry is about one T cell receptor (beta chain). A read error is possible here, since a much larger clone lies one base away. Germline V gene data show CDR1 as MNHEY and CDR2 as SVGAGI. The CDR3 is 13 amino acids. Deletions cut 9 bases from V and 4 bases from J, with 15 bases between. Sorting selected naive CD8 T cells with a CD8+CD4-CCR7+CD45RA+ phenotype. This specimen belongs to a study of molecular identifiers for immune sequencing clone quantification. On the study more broadly: Naive CD8 cell RNA, from approximately 20,000 or 100,000 cells, was split five ways in replicates, with four sequenced.

TCRdb fed the PCR reads into MiXCR, producing one record per CDR3 protein. The sample carries more than 300,000 distinct CDR3 sequences, about a fifth recorded once. Sequencing was done on a sample of naive CD8+ T cells from blood, with Jurkat cell RNA spiked in. Subset specified: FACS-sorted CD8+CD4-CCR7+CD45RA+ naive T cells. J is TRBJ1-1 and V is TRBV6-5; D uncertain. This clonotype originated in a human donor in good health. Some libraries in this study had Jurkat cell RNA spiked in. The CDR3 is CASASTGITEAFF. In DNA, the CDR3 is TGTGCCAGTGCCTCTACGGGGATCACTGAAGCTTTCTTT.